These T cell receptor beta chains were read from a single sample in a study of shared clonotypes between healthy human individuals. TCRdb's table, derived via immunoSEQ multiplex PCR, lists solely in-frame clones and lacks some. The profile shows 2 million to 2.5 million clones, 95% of them singletons. The sequenced sample was naive CD4+ T cells sorted from blood. The receptors derive from a man between 18 and 35 years old in good health. CDR3s include the opening cysteine and the closing phenylalanine or tryptophan. D genes are given only for firm matches. Size is omitted from some rows. Given values are once, few, many or a class for expanded clones.

j_call v_call clone_size d_call cdr3_nt cdr3_aa
TRBJ1-4 TRBV5-1 NA NA TGCGCCAGCAGCGACCCGGGGCACCCTGCAACTAATGAAAAACTGTTTTTT CASSDPGHPATNEKLFF
TRBJ2-1 TRBV18 NA NA TGTGCCAGCTCCCACTACAATGAGCAGTTCTTC CASSHYNEQFF
TRBJ2-1 TRBV4-3 few NA TGCGCCAGCAGCCAAGATTTGGAGGGAGAGTCCTACAATGAGCAGTTCTTC CASSQDLEGESYNEQFF
TRBJ2-1 TRBV5-1 NA TRBD2 TGCGCCAGCAGCGTACTAGCGGGAGGTTACAATGAGCAGTTCTTC CASSVLAGGYNEQFF
TRBJ1-2 TRBV6-1 NA NA TGTGCCAGCACCGAAGGGGGGCATTATGGCTACACCTTC CASTEGGHYGYTF
TRBJ2-3 TRBV6-6 NA NA TGTGCCACCTCTGACGGGGCCTACACAGATACGCAGTATTTT CATSDGAYTDTQYF
TRBJ1-4 TRBV6-1 NA NA TGTGCCAGCCGGAGGATAGCTAATGAAAAACTGTTTTTT CASRRIANEKLFF
TRBJ1-2 TRBV30 NA TRBD1 TGTGCCTGGACGTGGGACAGCGGGTATGGCTACACCTTC CAWTWDSGYGYTF
TRBJ1-1 TRBV6-4 NA NA TGTGCCAGCAGTAGCGCCGGGGGCTCCCTTGTTTTCTTT CASSSAGGSLVFF
TRBJ2-7 TRBV10-3 NA TRBD1 TGTGCCATCAGTGGTTTGGACAGGGGTGAGAGGGGTTACGAGCAGTACTTC CAISGLDRGERGYEQYF
TRBJ1-2 TRBV5-6 once NA TGTGCCAGCAGCTCCGGCTTTAGACAGGACCTTAGGGATGGCTACACCTTC CASSSGFRQDLRDGYTF
TRBJ2-3 TRBV4-1 NA NA TGCGCCAGCAGCCAAGGGCGCAGGGTTGAAGATACGCAGTATTTT CASSQGRRVEDTQYF
TRBJ2-7 TRBV7-2 NA NA TGTGCCAGCAGCCAAGTTTTTCTCTACGAGCAGTACTTC CASSQVFLYEQYF
TRBJ2-7 TRBV25-1 NA NA TGTGCCAGCAGTTCACCTACTAGGTCTGCCTACGAGCAGTACTTC CASSSPTRSAYEQYF
TRBJ2-7 TRBV29-1 NA TRBD2 TGCAGCGTTGCTACTACCGGGACTAGCCCTCAGGAGCAGTACTTC CSVATTGTSPQEQYF